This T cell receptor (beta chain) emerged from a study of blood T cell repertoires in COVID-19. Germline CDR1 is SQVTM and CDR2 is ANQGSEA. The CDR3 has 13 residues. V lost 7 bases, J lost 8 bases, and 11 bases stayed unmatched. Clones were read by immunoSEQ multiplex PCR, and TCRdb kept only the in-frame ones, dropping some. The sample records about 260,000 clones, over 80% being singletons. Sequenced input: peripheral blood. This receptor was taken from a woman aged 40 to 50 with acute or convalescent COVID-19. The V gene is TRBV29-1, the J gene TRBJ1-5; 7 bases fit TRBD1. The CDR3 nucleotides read TGCAGCGCGCGACAGGGTACGAACGAGCCCCAGCATTTT. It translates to CSARQGTNEPQHF.